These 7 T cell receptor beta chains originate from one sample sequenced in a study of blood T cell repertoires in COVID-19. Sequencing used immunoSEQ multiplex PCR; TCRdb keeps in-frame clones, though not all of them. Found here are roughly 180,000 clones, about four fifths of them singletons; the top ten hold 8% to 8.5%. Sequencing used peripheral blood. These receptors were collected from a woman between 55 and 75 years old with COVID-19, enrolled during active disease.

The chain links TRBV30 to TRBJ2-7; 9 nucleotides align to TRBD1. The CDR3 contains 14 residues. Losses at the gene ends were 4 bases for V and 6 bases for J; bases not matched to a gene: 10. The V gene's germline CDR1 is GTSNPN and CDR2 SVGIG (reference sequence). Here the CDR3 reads CAWTAGQGEREQYF. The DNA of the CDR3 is TGTGCCTGGACGGCGGGACAGGGCGAGCGCGAGCAGTACTTC.

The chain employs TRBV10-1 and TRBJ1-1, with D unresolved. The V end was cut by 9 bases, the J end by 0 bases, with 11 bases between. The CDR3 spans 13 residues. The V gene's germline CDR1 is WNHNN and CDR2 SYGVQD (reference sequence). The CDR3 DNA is TGCGCCAGTCGAGAACAGTTGAACACTGAAGCTTTCTTT. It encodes CASREQLNTEAFF.

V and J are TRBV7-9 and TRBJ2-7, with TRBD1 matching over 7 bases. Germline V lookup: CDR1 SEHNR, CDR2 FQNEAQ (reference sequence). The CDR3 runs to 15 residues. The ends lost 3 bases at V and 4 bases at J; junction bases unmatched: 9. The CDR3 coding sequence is TGTGCCAGCAGCTTCACTCGACAGGGAACTTACGAGCAGTACTTC. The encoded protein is CASSFTRQGTYEQYF.

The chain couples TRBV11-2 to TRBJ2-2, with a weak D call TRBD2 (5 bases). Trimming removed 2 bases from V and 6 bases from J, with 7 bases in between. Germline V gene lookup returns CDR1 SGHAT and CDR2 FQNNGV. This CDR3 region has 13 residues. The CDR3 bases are TGTGCCAGCAGCTTAACGAGGGCCGGGGAGCTGTTTTTT. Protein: CASSLTRAGELFF.

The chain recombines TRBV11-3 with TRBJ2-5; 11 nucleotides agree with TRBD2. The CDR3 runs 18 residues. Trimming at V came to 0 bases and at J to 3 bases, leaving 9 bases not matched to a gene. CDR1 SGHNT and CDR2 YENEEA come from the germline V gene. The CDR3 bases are TGTGCCAGCAGCTTAGACTACTACCTAGCGGGGGGTGAAGAGACCCAGTACTTC. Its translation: CASSLDYYLAGGEETQYF.

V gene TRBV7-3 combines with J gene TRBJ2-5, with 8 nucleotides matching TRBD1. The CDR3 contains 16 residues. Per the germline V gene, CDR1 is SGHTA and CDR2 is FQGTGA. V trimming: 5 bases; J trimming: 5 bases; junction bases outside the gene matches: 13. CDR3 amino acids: CASSLGDRPGVETQYF. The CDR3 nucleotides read TGTGCCAGCAGCCTAGGGGACAGGCCGGGTGTGGAGACCCAGTACTTC.

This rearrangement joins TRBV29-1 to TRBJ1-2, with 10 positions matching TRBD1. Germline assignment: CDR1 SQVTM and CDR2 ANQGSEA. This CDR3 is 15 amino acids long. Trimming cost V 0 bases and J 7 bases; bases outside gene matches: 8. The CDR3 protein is CSVEDPDRGSGGYTF. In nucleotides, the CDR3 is TGCAGCGTTGAAGATCCGGACAGGGGGTCTGGTGGCTACACCTTC.